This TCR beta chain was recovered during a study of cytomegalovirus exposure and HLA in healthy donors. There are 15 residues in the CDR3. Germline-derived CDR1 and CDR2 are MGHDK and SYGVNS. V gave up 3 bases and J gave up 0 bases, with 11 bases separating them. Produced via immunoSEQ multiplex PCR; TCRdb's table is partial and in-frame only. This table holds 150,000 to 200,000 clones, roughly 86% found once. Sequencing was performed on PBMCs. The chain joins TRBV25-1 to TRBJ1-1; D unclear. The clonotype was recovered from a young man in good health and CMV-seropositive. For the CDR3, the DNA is TGTGCCAGCAGTGAGGGAATTGGGATGAACACTGAAGCTTTCTTT. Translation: CASSEGIGMNTEAFF.